This entry is about one T cell receptor beta chain. Germline assignment: CDR1 SGHNT and CDR2 YYREEE (reference sequence). The CDR3 has 15 amino acids. Trimming took 4 bases from V and 4 from J; bases not matched to a gene: 9. Combining a sample-barcoded 5' primer with a J-beta primer mix, a second PCR ran for about 6 to 11 cycles. Using its own MiXCR run on the 5' RACE reads, TCRdb lists one record per CDR3 protein. Here the sample spans roughly 800,000 distinct CDR3 sequences, roughly 25% being singletons. This specimen belongs to a study of blood T cells in healthy people across ages. The sample was also linked to a second study, of T cells of mothers and their children. From that second work: Each child gave approximately 3 million TCR beta CDR3 reads (each mother, over 9.5 million).

The specimen was blood. The receptor comes from a boy aged 10-17 years in good health. This chain links TRBV5-4 with TRBJ2-5; 8 bases line up with TRBD2. Written as DNA, the CDR3 is TGTGCCAGCAGCGATAAGCGGGAGAGCAGAGAGACCCAGTACTTC. Residues: CASSDKRESRETQYF.